The rows below give T cell receptor beta chains drawn from one sample of a study of technical replicates of blood from several donors. Profiling relied on immunoSEQ multiplex PCR, and the TCRdb table lists in-frame clones only, not all of them. Counted here are approximately 77,000 clones, 85% to 95% occurring once; the ten biggest clones make up about 0.4%. The specimen sequenced was T cells isolated from PBMCs. These receptors were collected from a human donor in good health. CDR3s include the opening cysteine and the closing phenylalanine or tryptophan. A D gene is named only where the DNA matches it firmly. Part of the rows lack a size; the others show once, few, many or a class for expanded clones.

j_gene	d_gene	v_gene	abundance	len	CDR3aa	CDR3nt
TRBJ1-1	TRBD1	TRBV6-5	NA	12	CASSTGTGKTFF	TGTGCCAGCAGTACCGGGACAGGGAAGACTTTCTTT
TRBJ2-3	TRBD2	TRBV2	NA	15	CASSASTSGTDTQYF	TGTGCCAGCAGCGCCTCGACTAGCGGCACAGATACGCAGTATTTT
TRBJ2-5	TRBD2	TRBV5-4	NA	15	CASSLASGSTETQYF	TGTGCCAGCAGCTTGGCTAGCGGGAGTACTGAGACCCAGTACTTC
TRBJ1-5	NA	TRBV28	NA	13	CASRTAGVQPQHF	TGTGCCAGCCGGACAGCCGGCGTTCAGCCCCAGCATTTT
TRBJ2-7	TRBD1	TRBV25-1	NA	16	CASTEGQGVTSYEQYF	TGTGCCAGCACTGAAGGACAGGGGGTAACCTCCTACGAGCAGTACTTC
TRBJ2-7	NA	TRBV5-4	NA	12	CASSFLSYEQYF	TGTGCCAGCAGCTTCCTCTCCTACGAGCAGTACTTC
TRBJ2-5	TRBD1	TRBV27	NA	14	CASSWAGGVETQYF	TGTGCCAGCAGTTGGGCAGGGGGCGTAGAGACCCAGTACTTC
TRBJ2-1	NA	TRBV19	NA	16	CASSMSKDYSYNEQFF	TGTGCCAGTAGTATGAGTAAGGACTACTCCTACAATGAGCAGTTCTTC
TRBJ1-2	TRBD1	TRBV6-1	NA	15	CASSEVLDRVGGYTF	TGTGCCAGCAGTGAAGTTCTCGACAGGGTCGGTGGCTACACCTTC
TRBJ2-7	TRBD1	TRBV2	once	15	CASSARRTGLYEQYF	TGTGCCAGCAGTGCGAGGCGGACAGGCCTGTACGAGCAGTACTTC
TRBJ1-2	NA	TRBV19	NA	13	CASSSADIYGYTF	TGTGCCAGTAGTTCGGCGGATATTTATGGCTACACCTTC
TRBJ2-2	NA	TRBV11-2	NA	14	CASSLVVEVGELFF	TGTGCCAGCAGCTTAGTAGTGGAGGTCGGGGAGCTGTTTTTT